What follows are 15 T cell receptor beta chains derived from one specimen sequenced in a study of PD-L1 blockade in urothelial cancer (dated by TCRdb to 2015 to 2018). What the time point label conveys for this sample: pretreatment peripheral blood. Library preparation was by the immunoSEQ multiplex PCR assay. Not all clones reach the TCRdb copy of this immuneACCESS table, which keeps in-frame sequences only. Checked studies attribute under half of the gap to unresolved V genes and leave the rest unexplained. The sample table lists tens of thousands of clones, about 89% of them with a count of one. The ten largest account for roughly 0.97% of the sample. The sequences come from PBMCs, collected around atezolizumab (anti-PD-L1) treatment. Receptors originate from a woman of 80 years or more with urothelial cancer.

The V gene is TRBV9, the J gene TRBJ2-1, with a weak D call TRBD2 (6 bases). Trimming stripped 1 base from V and 0 bases from J, with 11 bases between. The CDR3 runs to 16 residues. Germline V lookup: CDR1 SGDLS, CDR2 YYNGEE. The CDR3 is CASSVFGSGSYNEQFF. Written as DNA, the CDR3 is TGTGCCAGCAGCGTATTCGGTAGCGGCTCCTACAATGAGCAGTTCTTC. Full variable domain (rest looked up from reference TRBV9 and TRBJ2-1): DSGVTQTPKHLITATGQRVTLRCSPRSGDLSVYWYQQSLDQGLQFLIQYYNGEERAKGNILERFSAQQFPDLHSELNLSSLELGDSALYFCASSVFGSGSYNEQFFGPGTRLTVL.

The chain recombines TRBV5-1 with TRBJ2-3; tentative D call: TRBD2 (6 bases). This CDR3 is 14 amino acids long. Per germline, CDR1 SGHRS and CDR2 YFSETQ. Trimming pared 0 bases from V and 4 bases from J, leaving 9 bases between. CDR3 sequence: CASSLDGGSDTQYF. The CDR3 nucleotides read TGCGCCAGCAGCTTGGATGGGGGGTCAGATACGCAGTATTTT.

This clone has only a few counts. DNA of the CDR3: TGTGCCAGCAGCTTAGCCAGCGGGGCATACAATGAGCAGTTCTTC. It codes for CASSLASGAYNEQFF. This sequence joins TRBV7-2 and TRBJ2-1; 7 bases align to TRBD2. The CDR3 extends over 15 amino acids. The J segment lost 4 bases and the V segment lost 0 bases, leaving 3 bases of the junction unmatched. CDR1 is SGHTA, CDR2 FQGNSA, per germline.

The chain carries TRBV15 and TRBJ2-7; the match to TRBD2 covers 13 bases. CDR3 length equals 15 residues. Trimming removed 1 base from V and 4 bases from J; junction bases left unmatched: 1. Germline-derived CDR1 and CDR2 are LNHNV and YYDKDF (reference sequence). CDR3 region: CATSRGGLAGYEQYF. The CDR3 DNA sequence: TGTGCCACCAGCAGAGGGGGACTAGCGGGATACGAGCAGTACTTC.

The J gene is TRBJ1-4, the V gene TRBV5-1; 7 bases align to TRBD1. The length of the CDR3 is 15 residues. CDR1 is SGHRS and CDR2 is YFSETQ in the germline V gene. Trimming cost V 2 bases and J 4 bases; bases outside gene matches: 5. The DNA for the CDR3 is TGCGCCAGCAGCTTAATGGGACAGCGTAATGAAAAACTGTTTTTT. Translated: CASSLMGQRNEKLFF.

The rearrangement joins TRBV7-3 to TRBJ1-2; maybe TRBD1 (6 bases). The CDR3 extends over 16 amino acids. V lost 3 bases and J 5 bases, leaving 19 bases between the germline ends. Germline CDR1 and CDR2: SGHTA and FQGTGA. This CDR3 reads CASSFPEGGGKYGYTF. Written as DNA, the CDR3 is TGTGCCAGCAGCTTCCCTGAAGGCGGGGGCAAGTATGGCTACACCTTC.

The gene calls are TRBV7-8 and TRBJ2-3; 9 bases match TRBD2. Unmatched junction bases numbered 8, after V lost 4 bases and J lost 6 bases. This CDR3 is built from 15 residues. The V gene's germline CDR1 is SGHVS and CDR2 FQNEAQ. In nucleotides, the CDR3 is TGTGCCAGCAGCTCGCGGGGGGGGATAAGGGATACGCAGTATTTT. It specifies CASSSRGGIRDTQYF.

The chain links TRBV7-9 to TRBJ2-7; TRBD2 agrees at 10 bases. Germline V gene lookup returns CDR1 SEHNR and CDR2 FQNEAQ (reference sequence). The J segment lost 0 bases and the V segment lost 5 bases, leaving 10 bases of the junction unmatched. This CDR3 spans 17 amino acids. CDR3 coding DNA: TGTGCCAGCAGCCTTAACTTAGCGGGAGGACCCTCCTACGAGCAGTACTTC. It yields the protein CASSLNLAGGPSYEQYF.

The V call is TRBV9, the J call TRBJ2-3; 11 nucleotides align to TRBD2. Germline CDR1 and CDR2: SGDLS and YYNGEE. V dropped 1 base and J dropped 5; count of bases not matched to a gene: 3. The CDR3 consists of 15 residues. CDR3 coding DNA: TGTGCCAGCAGCGTACGCGGACTAGCGGGAGATACGCAGTATTTT. Protein sequence: CASSVRGLAGDTQYF.

This chain uses TRBV4-2 with TRBJ2-7; D is possibly TRBD2 (5 bases). V was trimmed by 0 bases and J by 5 bases, leaving 8 bases between them. The CDR3 runs to 13 residues. CDR1 and CDR2 from the germline V gene are LGHNA and YNFKEQ. The CDR3 DNA reads TGTGCCAGCAGCCAAGATCGAGGGAACGAGCAGTACTTC. Protein product: CASSQDRGNEQYF.

The chain employs TRBV19 and TRBJ2-1, with 16 bases matching TRBD2. The CDR3 is 15 residues long. Unmatched junction bases numbered 4, after V lost 4 bases and J lost 10 bases. The germline V gene has CDR1 LNHDA and CDR2 SQIVND (reference sequence). CDR3 sequence (DNA): TGTGCCAGTAGTAGGGGACTAGCGGGAGGGGGCGAGCAGTTCTTC. This translates into CASSRGLAGGGEQFF.

V usage is TRBV5-1 and J usage is TRBJ2-3; 10 nucleotides line up with TRBD2. The CDR3 has 16 amino acids. The V and J ends lost 2 bases and 4 bases, in that order; junction bases with no gene match: 7. The germline V gene encodes CDR1 SGHRS and CDR2 YFSETQ. Here the CDR3 DNA reads TGCGCCAGCAGCTTACCGGGACTAGCGAGGGCAGATACGCAGTATTTT. As protein: CASSLPGLARADTQYF.

The chain recombines TRBV30 with TRBJ2-2, with TRBD1 matching over 7 bases. J gave up 5 bases and V 0 bases, and 18 bases lay outside the gene matches. The CDR3 has 19 amino acids. The germline CDR1 and CDR2 sequences are GTSNPN and SVGIG (reference sequence). DNA for the CDR3: TGTGCCTGGAGTGTTGTCGTTGAGGGGGCCCGCGTGAGAACCGGGGAGCTGTTTTTT. Protein sequence: CAWSVVVEGARVRTGELFF.

The rearrangement uses TRBV29-1 and TRBJ1-2, with 7 nucleotides matching TRBD1. The CDR3 length is 13 residues. J lost 8 bases, V lost 2 bases, and 8 bases had no gene match. Germline assignment: CDR1 SQVTM and CDR2 ANQGSEA. The CDR3 sequence: CSVERGGSRGYTF. The CDR3 DNA reads TGCAGCGTTGAAAGAGGGGGCTCGAGGGGCTACACCTTC. Looking up the rest from reference TRBV29-1 and TRBJ1-2 gives the full variable domain: SAVISQKPSRDICQRGTSLTIQCQVDSQVTMMFWYRQQPGQSLTLIATANQGSEATYESGFVIDKFPISRPNLTFSTLTVSNMSPEDSSIYLCSVERGGSRGYTFGSGTRLTVV.

The chain couples TRBV7-3 to TRBJ2-3; 7 bases line up with TRBD2. Germline-derived CDR1 and CDR2 are SGHTA and FQGTGA. The CDR3 covers 13 residues. V trimming: 3 bases; J trimming: 4 bases; junction bases outside the gene matches: 1. Here the CDR3 reads CASSFRGADTQYF. CDR3 nucleotides: TGTGCCAGCAGCTTCCGGGGGGCAGATACGCAGTATTTT.